The present TCR beta chain was sequenced within a study of blood T cell repertoires in COVID-19. Method: immunoSEQ multiplex PCR; TCRdb's copy keeps in-frame clones and lacks some. The profile covers approximately 150,000 clones, with 70% to 90% appearing a single time and around 5% taken by the ten largest. This TCR was recovered from a human donor in a cohort sampled during active COVID-19. Material: peripheral blood.

This chain's CDR3 is CASGTSGRAQETQYF. In DNA form, the CDR3 reads TGTGCCAGCGGGACTAGCGGGAGGGCCCAAGAGACCCAGTACTTC. The chain recombines TRBV6-5 with TRBJ2-5; 16 bases map to TRBD2. The CDR3 has 15 residues. The junction had 1 base not matched to a gene; V was cut back by 8 bases and J by 1 base. Germline CDR1 is MNHEY and CDR2 is SVGAGI.